This T cell receptor beta chain was captured by sequencing in a study of cytomegalovirus exposure and HLA in healthy donors. Notes on the study in general: A later analysis by the authors found several of the most significant clusters apparently linked to common viral pathogens.

With respect to this clone: What it recognizes is unknown.

Primers for the PCR totalled 60 Vbeta and 13 Jbeta. The data were produced by immunoSEQ multiplex PCR, yet TCRdb's version contains in-frame clones alone and is incomplete. This table holds 200,000 to 250,000 clones. Material: PBMCs. The TCR sequence derives from a woman aged 25-40 years in good health and CMV-seropositive.

This chain's CDR3 is CATSSGTGVGIEAFF. The CDR3 DNA reads TGTGCCACCAGCAGCGGAACAGGGGTCGGAATCGAAGCTTTCTTT. The V and J genes are TRBV15 and TRBJ1-1, with 7 positions matching TRBD1. This CDR3 comprises 15 residues. The germline V gene has CDR1 LNHNV and CDR2 YYDKDF (reference sequence). Trimming took 3 bases from V and 8 from J; bases not matched to a gene: 12.